The clone carrying this T cell receptor (beta chain) was detected only a few times. Deletions cut 5 bases from V and 1 base from J, with 11 bases between. Germline V gives CDR1 SGHAT, CDR2 FQNNGV. There are 14 residues in the CDR3. 5'RACE employing 10-nucleotide random UMIs yielded the cDNA. Every sequencing run generated in excess of 160 million TCR-beta sequences. These sequences covered 15-18 subjects. One entry per CDR3 protein, called by TCRdb with MiXCR from the 5' RACE reads. The sample shows under 70,000 distinct CDR3 sequences, less than 25% of them seen only once. These data come from a study of neurological immune-mediated disorders. Time point reported: technical triplicate 2.

The genes are TRBV11-2 and TRBJ1-1; D is possibly TRBD1 (5 bases). Sequenced material: PBMCs. The TCR comes from a man in his 60s with HTLV-1-associated myelopathy (HAM/TSP). This CDR3 is CASSLRVGNTEAFF. In DNA, the CDR3 is TGTGCCAGCAGCCTCAGGGTGGGGAACACTGAAGCTTTCTTT.